The entry below gives a single T cell receptor (beta chain) sequence along with its context. Its antigen is as yet unknown. TCRdb used MiXCR to reprocess the 5' RACE reads, holding one entry per CDR3 protein. The sample lists some 840,000 distinct CDR3 sequences, approximately 12% occurring once. With 6 bases clipped from V and 4 bases from J, the junction kept 12 bases outside the gene matches. CDR1 and CDR2 (germline): MDHEN, SYDVKM. CDR3 length: 16 amino acids. This entry comes from a study of CD8 T cells in ankylosing spondylitis. General study findings and limits: Certain motif variants had earlier been reported in reactive arthritis synovial fluid and blood. Seven or eight highly homologous variants formed a TCR beta motif that appeared characteristic of ankylosing spondylitis blood.

The source material was blood, either unsorted or a sorted T cell fraction (not recorded which). This chain links TRBV28 with TRBJ1-2; 9 nucleotides agree with TRBD1. This sequence was found in a male donor with ankylosing spondylitis. The CDR3 sequence is CASSPGTGMMSYGYTF. Written as DNA, the CDR3 is TGTGCCAGCAGCCCAGGGACAGGGATGATGAGCTATGGCTACACCTTC.